The T cell receptor beta chain described here comes from a study of blood T cell repertoires in COVID-19. In the study overall: The analysed material was cDNA or gDNA that came from T cells, B-cell-depleted T cells, or PBMCs.

CDR1 is LGHDT, CDR2 YNNKEL, per germline (reference sequence). With 0 bases removed from V and 9 bases from J, the gap between germline ends came to 15 bases. The CDR3 length is 15 residues. Some clones are missing from TCRdb's copy, which holds only in-frame ones; the method was immunoSEQ multiplex PCR. The sample records more than 35,000 clones, about 88% being singletons. The chain uses TRBV3-1 (or the pseudogene TRBV3-2) and TRBJ2-1, with a weak D call TRBD1 (6 bases). The sample consisted of peripheral blood. This TCR derives from a man aged 70 or older with acute or convalescent COVID-19. DNA for the CDR3: TGTGCCAGCAGCCAAGATCCCAGGGGAATTGGTGAGCAGTTCTTC. It codes for CASSQDPRGIGEQFF.